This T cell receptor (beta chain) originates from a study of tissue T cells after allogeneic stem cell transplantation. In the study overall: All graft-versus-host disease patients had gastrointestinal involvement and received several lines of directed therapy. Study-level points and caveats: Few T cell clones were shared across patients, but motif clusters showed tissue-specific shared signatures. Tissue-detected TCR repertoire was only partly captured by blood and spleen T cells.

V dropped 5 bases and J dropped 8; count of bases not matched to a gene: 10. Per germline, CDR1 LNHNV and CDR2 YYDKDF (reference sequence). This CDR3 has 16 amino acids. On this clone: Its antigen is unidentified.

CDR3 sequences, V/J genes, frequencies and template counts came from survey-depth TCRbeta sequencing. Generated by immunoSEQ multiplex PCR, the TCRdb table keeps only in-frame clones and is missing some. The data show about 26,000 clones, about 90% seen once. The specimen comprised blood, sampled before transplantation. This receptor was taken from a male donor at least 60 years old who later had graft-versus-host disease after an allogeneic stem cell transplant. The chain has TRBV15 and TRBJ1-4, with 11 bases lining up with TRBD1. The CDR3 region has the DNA TGTGCCACCAGCTCCCAACCGGGACAGGGGGAGGAAAAACTGTTTTTT. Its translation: CATSSQPGQGEEKLFF.